A selection of T cell receptor beta chains follows, all from one sample in a study of CD8+ T cells in alopecia areata. Sequenced by immunoSEQ multiplex PCR; TCRdb stores in-frame clones only, minus some. The sample carries 110,000 or so clones, less than 70% recorded once. Material: CD4+ T cells sorted from blood, obtained at week 24, from a patient treated with tofacitinib. The receptors here all came from a human donor with alopecia areata. CDR3s include the opening cysteine and the closing phenylalanine or tryptophan. The D gene is left open where the match is weak. Clone size is stated in some rows and not others, as once, few, many or a class when expanded.

D: .
J: TRBJ2-2
V: TRBV15
size: .
DNA: TGTGCCACCAGCAGAGATCTCGGGGTTGCCGGGGAGCTGTTTTTT
CDR3: CATSRDLGVAGELFF

D: .
J: TRBJ1-5
V: TRBV29-1
size: .
DNA: TGCAGCGTTCCAACCTCACAGCCCCAGCATTTT
CDR3: CSVPTSQPQHF

D: TRBD1
J: TRBJ2-2
V: TRBV7-2
size: .
DNA: TGTGCCAGCAGCCCGGGACAGGCGTGGATCGGGGAGCTGTTTTTT
CDR3: CASSPGQAWIGELFF

D: TRBD2
J: TRBJ2-5
V: TRBV15
size: .
DNA: TGTGCCACCAGCAGAGATCTAGCGGGGGGAAGTGAGACCCAGTACTTC
CDR3: CATSRDLAGGSETQYF

D: .
J: TRBJ2-2
V: TRBV30
size: .
DNA: TGTGCCTGGATAGGGCAGCCCACCGGGGAGCTGTTTTTT
CDR3: CAWIGQPTGELFF

D: .
J: TRBJ2-7
V: TRBV18
size: .
DNA: TGTGCCAGCTCACTTGGTAGCGGTTCCTACGAGCAGTACTTC
CDR3: CASSLGSGSYEQYF

D: TRBD1
J: TRBJ1-6
V: TRBV23-1
size: .
DNA: TGCGCCAGCAGTCAGATGGGACAGGCTAGCTCCTATAATTCACCCCTCCACTTT
CDR3: CASSQMGQASSYNSPLHF

D: .
J: TRBJ1-2
V: TRBV2
size: few
DNA: TGTGCCAGCAGGAGGGGACCTAATGGCTACACCTTC
CDR3: CASRRGPNGYTF

D: .
J: TRBJ1-1
V: TRBV6-5
size: .
DNA: TGTGCCAGCAGTTACGGACTGGGAGCTTTCTTT
CDR3: CASSYGLGAFF

D: .
J: TRBJ1-6
V: TRBV6-5
size: .
DNA: TGTGCCAGCAGCCCCGGGTCCTGGGGTGCCCTCCACTTT
CDR3: CASSPGSWGALHF

D: .
J: TRBJ2-5
V: TRBV7-9
size: .
DNA: TGTGCCAGCAGCTCCCCATCGGTGGGGCGAGAGACCCAGTACTTC
CDR3: CASSSPSVGRETQYF

D: TRBD1
J: TRBJ1-2
V: TRBV29-1
size: once
DNA: TGCAGCGTCCAAACAGGGGGCGGCTACACCTTC
CDR3: CSVQTGGGYTF

D: .
J: TRBJ1-5
V: TRBV29-1
size: .
DNA: TGCGGAGGTGGGCTGGGGGCTTTGAGCAATCAGCCCCAGCATTTT
CDR3: CGGGLGALSNQPQHF

D: .
J: TRBJ2-4
V: TRBV2
size: few
DNA: TGTGCCAGCAGGGGCTGGGACATAGCCAAAAACATTCAGTACTTC
CDR3: CASRGWDIAKNIQYF

D: .
J: TRBJ1-2
V: TRBV15
size: .
DNA: TGTGCCACCAGTGAGGGTAACTATGGCTACACCTTC
CDR3: CATSEGNYGYTF

D: .
J: TRBJ1-1
V: TRBV23-1
size: .
DNA: TGCGCCAGCAGTCAACCTGACAGACAAACTGAAGCTTTCTTT
CDR3: CASSQPDRQTEAFF

D: TRBD1
J: TRBJ1-6
V: TRBV30
size: .
DNA: TGTGCCTGGAGACTAGGGGGCGGAGGTAATTCACCCCTCCACTTT
CDR3: CAWRLGGGGNSPLHF

D: TRBD1
J: TRBJ2-5
V: TRBV7-2
size: .
DNA: TGTGCCAGCAGCTTTTATTTACAGGGGAGGACCCAGTACTTC
CDR3: CASSFYLQGRTQYF

D: .
J: TRBJ2-3
V: TRBV29-1
size: once
DNA: TGCAGCGTTGAGAGGGGAGGGGGAGATACGCAGTATTTT
CDR3: CSVERGGGDTQYF

D: TRBD1
J: TRBJ2-1
V: TRBV29-1
size: few
DNA: TGCAGCGTAACCCCCCGGGACAGGGAGGAGTTCTTC
CDR3: CSVTPRDREEFF

D: .
J: TRBJ2-2
V: TRBV5-3
size: .
DNA: TGTGCCAGAAAAGGACGTCGTGGGAACACCGGGGAGCTGTTTTTT
CDR3: CARKGRRGNTGELFF

D: .
J: TRBJ1-5
V: TRBV30
size: few
DNA: TGTGCCTGGAGTGTTGGGACTGATCAGCCCCAGCATTTT
CDR3: CAWSVGTDQPQHF

D: TRBD2
J: TRBJ2-7
V: TRBV5-6
size: .
DNA: TGTGCCAGCAGCACCGGACTAGCGGGGTCCTACGAGCAGTACTTC
CDR3: CASSTGLAGSYEQYF

D: TRBD1
J: TRBJ1-1
V: TRBV29-1
size: few
DNA: TGCAGCGTTTCCAGGGGGCGCAACACTGAAGCTTTCTTT
CDR3: CSVSRGRNTEAFF

D: .
J: TRBJ2-1
V: TRBV19
size: few
DNA: TGTGCCAGTAGTATAGGGCTTAGTCTAGGTGAGCAGTTCTTC
CDR3: CASSIGLSLGEQFF

D: .
J: TRBJ1-2
V: TRBV15
size: .
DNA: TGTGCCACCAGCAGAGGGGTCGGACACCTCTATGGCTACACCTTC
CDR3: CATSRGVGHLYGYTF

D: .
J: TRBJ1-5
V: TRBV7-9
size: .
DNA: TGTGCCAGCAGCTTCGGGGAAATCAATCAGCCCCAGCATTTT
CDR3: CASSFGEINQPQHF

D: .
J: TRBJ2-7
V: TRBV7-2
size: few
DNA: TGTGCCAGCAGCGCCTCGAGGGGCTCCTACGAGCAGTACTTC
CDR3: CASSASRGSYEQYF

D: .
J: TRBJ2-7
V: TRBV29-1
size: few
DNA: TGCAGCGTTGGTCAGGCCTACGAGCAGTACTTC
CDR3: CSVGQAYEQYF

D: .
J: TRBJ2-3
V: TRBV29-1
size: few
DNA: TGCAGCGTTGGTCCTGGTGGAGATACGCAGTATTTT
CDR3: CSVGPGGDTQYF

D: TRBD1
J: TRBJ1-2
V: TRBV18
size: once
DNA: TGTGCCAGCTCACCGTTGGACAGGGAAAATTACTATGGCTACACCTTC
CDR3: CASSPLDRENYYGYTF

D: .
J: TRBJ1-2
V: TRBV7-9
size: .
DNA: TGTGCCAGCGGCATGTCCGGGGAGCGCGGCTACACCTTC
CDR3: CASGMSGERGYTF

D: TRBD1
J: TRBJ2-7
V: TRBV5-1
size: .
DNA: TGCGCCAGCAGCCCTGGACAGGGGGTTTACGAGCAGTACTTC
CDR3: CASSPGQGVYEQYF

D: .
J: TRBJ2-3
V: TRBV5-1
size: few
DNA: TGCGCCAGCACCCCGGGGCACCGCACAGATACGCAGTATTTT
CDR3: CASTPGHRTDTQYF

D: .
J: TRBJ2-2
V: TRBV4-3
size: few
DNA: TGCGCCAGCAGCCAAACAGAGAGGGGAAACACCGGGGAGCTGTTTTTT
CDR3: CASSQTERGNTGELFF

D: .
J: TRBJ2-1
V: TRBV15
size: .
DNA: TGTGCCACCAGCAGCAAGAAGATGAGCTCCTACAATGAGCAGTTCTTC
CDR3: CATSSKKMSSYNEQFF

D: .
J: TRBJ2-4
V: TRBV2
size: .
DNA: TGTGCCAGCAGTGTAGAATTAAGTTCCGTCAACATTCAGTACTTC
CDR3: CASSVELSSVNIQYF

D: .
J: TRBJ2-7
V: TRBV2
size: .
DNA: TGTGCCAGCACTCGTTCCTACGAGCAGTACTTC
CDR3: CASTRSYEQYF

D: .
J: TRBJ2-2
V: TRBV11-3
size: .
DNA: TGTGCCAGCAGACTTCAGGGAATCGACACCGGGGAGCTGTTTTTT
CDR3: CASRLQGIDTGELFF

D: .
J: TRBJ2-7
V: TRBV7-2
size: few
DNA: TGTGCCAGCAGCTTAGCCACAGAGTACGAGCAGTACTTC
CDR3: CASSLATEYEQYF

D: TRBD1
J: TRBJ2-7
V: TRBV29-1
size: few
DNA: TGCAGCGTTACGAAGGACAGGGCGGTATACGAGCAGTACTTC
CDR3: CSVTKDRAVYEQYF

D: TRBD2
J: TRBJ2-5
V: TRBV15
size: .
DNA: TGTGCCACCAAACTAGCGGGGGGAGAGACCCAGTACTTC
CDR3: CATKLAGGETQYF